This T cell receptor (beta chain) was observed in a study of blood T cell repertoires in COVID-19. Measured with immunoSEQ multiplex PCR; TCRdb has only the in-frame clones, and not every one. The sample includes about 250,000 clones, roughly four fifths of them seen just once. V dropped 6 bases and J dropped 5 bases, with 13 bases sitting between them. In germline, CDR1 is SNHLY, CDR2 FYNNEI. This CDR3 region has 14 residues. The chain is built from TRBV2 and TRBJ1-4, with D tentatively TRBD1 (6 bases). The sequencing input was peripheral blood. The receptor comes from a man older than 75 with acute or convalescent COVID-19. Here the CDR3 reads CASSRTDANEKLFF. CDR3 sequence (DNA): TGTGCCAGCAGCAGGACAGACGCGAATGAAAAACTGTTTTTT.